Below are 2 T cell receptor beta chains sequenced from a single sample in a study of blood T cell repertoires in COVID-19. Data came from immunoSEQ multiplex PCR; TCRdb stores just in-frame clones and leaves some out. The data hold some 80,000 clones, with roughly 80% observed a single time. Sequencing was carried out using peripheral blood. These TCRs come from a woman between 40 and 50 years old with active or convalescent COVID-19.

This clone was seen once. In DNA form, the CDR3 reads TGTGCCAGCAGCGTAGGAGTACTGGGCAATCAGCCCCAGCATTTT. Its translation is CASSVGVLGNQPQHF. The chain has TRBV9 and TRBJ1-5; D is ambiguous. There are 15 residues in the CDR3. Trimming took off 0 bases at V and 2 bases at J, with 9 bases between the two ends. In germline, CDR1 is SGDLS, CDR2 YYNGEE.

This clone was counted a single time. This chain links TRBV7-3 with TRBJ2-4, with 7 bases identical to TRBD1. The CDR3 contains 15 residues. Germline CDR1 is SGHTA and CDR2 is FQGTGA. The J segment lost 2 bases and the V segment lost 5 bases, leaving 6 bases of the junction unmatched. As DNA, the CDR3 is TGTGCCAGCAGCCGACAGGGCGGTACCAAAAACATTCAGTACTTC. Translated, it gives CASSRQGGTKNIQYF. Looking up the rest from reference TRBV7-3 and TRBJ2-4 gives the full variable domain: GAGVSQTPSNKVTEKGKYVELRCDPISGHTALYWYRQSLGQGPEFLIYFQGTGAADDSGLPNDRFFAVRPEGSVSTLKIQRTERGDSAVYLCASSRQGGTKNIQYFGAGTRLSVL.